The present T cell receptor beta chain was sequenced within a study of cytomegalovirus exposure and HLA in healthy donors. Study summary: Early released data comprised about 85 million unique TCRs from HLA-typed donors.

Germline assignment: CDR1 LNHDA and CDR2 SQIVND (reference sequence). Trimming removed 6 bases from V and 6 bases from J, with 17 bases in between. This CDR3 is built from 14 residues. The donors gave bone marrow, and they were healthy. Primers included in the PCR were 60 Vbeta and 13 Jbeta primers. The data were produced by immunoSEQ multiplex PCR, yet TCRdb's version contains in-frame clones alone and is incomplete. The data show more than 110,000 clones, 82% seen once. The sample consisted of PBMCs. The V gene is TRBV19, the J gene TRBJ1-2; TRBD1 is a possible D gene (6 bases). This receptor was identified in a man between 25 and 39 years old in good health and CMV-seropositive. CDR3 amino acids: CASRKERTDNGYTF. The CDR3 DNA reads as TGTGCCAGTAGAAAAGAGCGGACAGATAATGGCTACACCTTC.